This T cell receptor (beta chain) was documented in a study of cytomegalovirus exposure and HLA in healthy donors. Across the whole study: Falling in the Caucasian-associated ancestry cluster were 80% to 90% of approximately 410 genotyped donors.

The PCR used 60 Vbeta and 13 Jbeta primers. Original analysis: Counted up in a later analysis, unique TCR beta chains came to approximately 83 million, with around 11 million shared. Sequencing was performed with immunoSEQ multiplex PCR; in TCRdb, only in-frame clones are kept and a portion is missing. V and J calls and clone size are those listed in that table; D and trimming were worked out from the DNA. The repertoire holds about 190,000 clones, with roughly 80% as singletons. The sample taken for sequencing was PBMCs. The source is a woman younger than 35 in good health and CMV-seronegative.

CDR3 DNA: TGTGCCAGCAGTTACGCTGGTAGTCGCGAGCAGTACTTC. Translated: CASSYAGSREQYF. The gene calls are TRBV6-5 and TRBJ2-7; D is undetermined. From germline, CDR1 is MNHEY and CDR2 SVGAGI. CDR3 length: 13 amino acids. V shed 2 bases and J shed 6 bases, with 11 bases lying between them.